Listed here is a single T cell receptor beta chain. Its antigen has not been determined. No much larger clone exists at a distance of one base, and base qualities are not known. The trim is 2 bases for V and 5 bases for J, with a gap of 13 bases between the germline ends. According to the germline V gene (reference sequence), CDR1 reads MNHEY and CDR2 reads SMNVEV. The CDR3 sequence holds 15 residues, the cysteine and phenylalanine included. The retained sequence is limited to the CDR3, 45 bases, with the frame set at the first base. The sample originates from a study of blood T cell repertoires in COVID-19 (dated by TCRdb to about 2020). Background for the entire study: Collaborator samples came from the United States, Italy and Spain and covered acute and convalescent phases of COVID-19. The prospective study material was composed of cDNA or gDNA derived from T cells, B-cell-depleted T cells, or PBMCs. Subjects who had been exposed to COVID-19, were actively infected with it, or had recovered from it provided the deeply sampled blood TCRbeta repertoires that made up the dataset. The repertoires were released in a freely available public database meant as a resource for research on the immune response to SARS-CoV-2. The samples were drawn from the first 160 participants of the ongoing ImmuneRACE study and from over a thousand subjects provided by 6 global collaborators. Nearly every sample came with metadata listing a de-identified subject ID, COVID-19 status, age in years and sex. Where HLA class I and class II types were available, the types were taken from metadata supplied by the sample provider, not from assay-based typing.

Paper-wide results and their limitations: The amount of clinical and demographic metadata varied by source and participant and was provided uncurated.

Enrolling through a virtual design, the prospective study's participants ranged in age from roughly 18 to 95 years and lived across 20 to 30 United States geographic areas. In the prospective study, participants were assigned to cohorts based on the clinical history participants reported in a screening survey and a study questionnaire. Mobile phlebotomists in the prospective study collected whole blood, serum and a nasopharyngeal or oropharyngeal swab from every participant. Prospective study participants could optionally give additional blood draws and questionnaires over an approximately two-month period. Prospective study blood samples were shipped either frozen or at room temperature before DNA extraction. TCRbeta CDR3 regions were amplified from genomic DNA by means of the immunoSEQ Assay, a bias-controlled multiplex PCR. For the original study's pipeline: Nucleated cell counts per sample were estimated from amplification of reference gene primers within the assay. To quantify the absolute abundance of each unique TCRbeta CDR3 rearrangement, sequence reads were collapsed and filtered. For each sample, productive Simpson clonality was calculated as the square root of Simpson's diversity index over productive rearrangements. TCRdb stores this immuneACCESS table with in-frame sequences only. Part of the clones is absent; in the studies checked, under half of the shortfall reflects unresolved V genes, and no reason is known for the rest. For V, J and clone size, that table is used; D and trimming come from the DNA. The sample contains roughly 290,000 clones, roughly 89% of them found a single time. Together, the top ten hold less than 2% of the sample.

This TCR derives from a woman between 18 and 30 years old with acute COVID-19. The sequence joins TRBV27 to TRBJ1-5; TRBD1 could be the D gene, as 5 bases match. Sequencing was done on a sample of PBMCs or T cells enriched from blood (not recorded which). Here the CDR3 is given as CASSLLTGLDQPQHF. The DNA sequence is given as TGTGCCAGCAGTTTACTAACAGGCTTAGATCAGCCCCAGCATTTT.